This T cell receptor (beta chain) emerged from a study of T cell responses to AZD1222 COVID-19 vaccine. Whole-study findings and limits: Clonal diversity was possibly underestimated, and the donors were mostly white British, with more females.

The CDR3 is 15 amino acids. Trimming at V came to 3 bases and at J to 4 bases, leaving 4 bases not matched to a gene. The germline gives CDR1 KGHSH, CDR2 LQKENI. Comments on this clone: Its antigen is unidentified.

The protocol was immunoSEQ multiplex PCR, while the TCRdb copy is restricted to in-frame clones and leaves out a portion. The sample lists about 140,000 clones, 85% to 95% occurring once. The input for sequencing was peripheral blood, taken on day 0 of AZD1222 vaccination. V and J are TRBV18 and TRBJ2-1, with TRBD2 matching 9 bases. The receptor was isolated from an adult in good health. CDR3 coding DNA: TGTGCCAGCTCACCGGGACTAGCCCTATACAATGAGCAGTTCTTC. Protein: CASSPGLALYNEQFF. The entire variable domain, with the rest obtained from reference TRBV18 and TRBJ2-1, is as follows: NAGVMQNPRHLVRRRGQEARLRCSPMKGHSHVYWYRQLPEEGLKFMVYLQKENIIDESGMPKERFSAEFPKEGPSILRIQQVVRGDSAAYFCASSPGLALYNEQFFGPGTRLTVL.